A single TCR beta chain is shown here with its context. What it binds is not known. The sample originates from a study of molecular identifiers for immune sequencing clone quantification. The CDR3 consists of 13 residues. Germline V gives CDR1 MNHEY, CDR2 SVGAGI. Trimming removed 6 bases from V and 8 bases from J, with 14 bases in between. Broader study findings: The study found clones above 20 RNA copies held over 98% of effector molecules and under 1% in naive cells.

TCRdb reprocessed the PCR reads via MiXCR and lists one record per CDR3 protein. Among roughly 100,000 distinct CDR3 sequences, about a third were seen once, and the ten largest hold about a tenth. This sequence was found in a human donor in good health. Some libraries in this study had Jurkat cell RNA spiked in. What was sequenced was naive CD8+ T cells from blood, with Jurkat cell RNA spiked in. Noted subset: FACS-sorted CD8+CD4-CCR7+CD45RA+ naive T cells. V gene TRBV6-5 combines with J gene TRBJ2-1, with a tentative D call TRBD2 (5 bases). CDR3 residues: CASRDPSLHEQFF. The DNA of the CDR3 is TGTGCCAGCAGAGACCCTAGCCTCCATGAGCAGTTCTTC.